Each of the 4 T cell receptor beta chains below was sequenced from the same sample in a study of cytotoxic CD8 clonotypes in ibrutinib-treated CLL. Only in-frame clones appear in the TCRdb table, and some are missing; sequencing was by immunoSEQ multiplex PCR. The repertoire holds 28,000 or so clones, with roughly 60% as singletons. This material consisted of PBMCs, taken before ibrutinib treatment. The receptors originated from a human donor with chronic lymphocytic leukemia.

The chain employs TRBV9 and TRBJ2-7; no clear D. Germline V gene sequence: CDR1 SGDLS, CDR2 YYNGEE. There are 16 residues in the CDR3. V dropped 0 bases and J dropped 2 bases, with 15 bases sitting between them. The CDR3 coding sequence is TGTGCCAGCAGCGTAGAGGCCGGTAGTACGACCTACGAGCAGTACTTC. Its translation: CASSVEAGSTTYEQYF.

CDR3 loop: CASSWDSGSGNTIYF. DNA for the CDR3: TGTGCCAGCAGCTGGGACAGCGGCTCTGGAAACACCATATATTTT. The genes are TRBV5-4 and TRBJ1-3, with 7 bases matching TRBD1. CDR1 and CDR2 (germline): SGHNT, YYREEE (reference sequence). The CDR3 length is 15 residues. V lost 3 bases and J lost 0; bases outside the gene matches: 3.

The chain recombines TRBV19 with TRBJ1-2, with 9 bases lining up with TRBD1. Losses at the gene ends were 11 bases for V and 7 bases for J; bases not matched to a gene: 8. Germline CDR1 LNHDA, CDR2 SQIVND (reference sequence). CDR3 length: 12 amino acids. The CDR3 loop reads CAAHRGLGGYTF. In nucleotides, the CDR3 is TGTGCCGCCCACAGGGGGCTCGGTGGCTACACCTTC.

CDR3 DNA sequence: TGCGCCAGCAGCTTAATGCAGGGGACCCTATACGAGCAGTACTTC. Amino acids: CASSLMQGTLYEQYF. The V call is TRBV5-1, the J call TRBJ2-7; D is perhaps TRBD1 (6 bases). CDR3 length equals 15 residues. Trimming left V 2 bases short and J 4 bases short, with 16 bases between. Germline CDR1 and CDR2: SGHRS and YFSETQ.